These 21 T cell receptor beta chains share one sample of origin, sequenced in a study of T-cell memory formation after mild COVID-19. TCRdb reprocessed the 5' RACE reads with MiXCR, giving one entry per CDR3 protein. The top ten hold around a fifth of the sample, which has some 340,000 distinct CDR3 sequences, 10% to 15% seen once. The sequencing sample was made of PBMCs or a T cell subset sorted from them (not recorded which). The origin of the receptors is a man between 18 and 29 years old who had mild COVID-19 (a few samples of this study predate the infection). Cell type and time point are not known.

This clonotype turned up a few times. The rearrangement joins TRBV7-3 to TRBJ2-1, with D possibly being TRBD1 or TRBD2 (7 bases each). Per the germline V gene, CDR1 is SGHTA and CDR2 is FQGTGA. The CDR3 spans 15 residues. V lost 4 bases, J lost 4 bases, and 14 bases lay in between. The chain's CDR3 is CASSYSGGVYNEQFF. CDR3 in DNA: TGTGCCAGCAGCTACTCAGGGGGGGTTTACAATGAGCAGTTCTTC.

The rearrangement links TRBV5-4 to TRBJ2-1; D unclear. The V gene's germline CDR1 is SGHNT and CDR2 YYREEE (reference sequence). V lost 0 bases to trimming and J lost 4 bases, with 5 bases between them. The CDR3 covers 13 residues. CDR3 in amino acids: CASSLAKYNEQFF. The CDR3 bases are TGTGCCAGCAGCTTGGCCAAGTACAATGAGCAGTTCTTC.

The rearrangement uses TRBV20-1 and TRBJ1-5; TRBD1 might be the D (5 bases). Germline V gives CDR1 DFQATT, CDR2 SNEGSKA (reference sequence). V was cut by 3 bases and J by 5 bases, with 17 bases left in between. This CDR3 contains 15 residues. As DNA, the CDR3 is TGCAGTGCTAGTCGGGGCGCAGGGATTGATCAGCCCCAGCATTTT. Translation: CSASRGAGIDQPQHF.

The rearrangement links TRBV12-3 or TRBV12-4 to TRBJ1-1; TRBD1 agrees at 8 bases. The CDR3 loop spans 14 amino acids. Trimming took 6 bases from V and 3 from J; bases not matched to a gene: 6. Here the CDR3 DNA reads TGTGCCAGCAGCCCCGGGACAGGATACACTGAAGCTTTCTTT. This codes for CASSPGTGYTEAFF.

Here the CDR3 DNA reads TGTGCCAGCAGTTTTAGGACAGGGGATCAGCCCCAGCATTTT. It codes for CASSFRTGDQPQHF. The chain employs TRBV12-3 or TRBV12-4 and TRBJ1-5, with TRBD1 matching over 9 bases. V trimming: 3 bases; J trimming: 5 bases; junction bases outside the gene matches: 2. The CDR3 length is 14 residues.

J is TRBJ1-1 and V is TRBV11-2; 7 positions agree with TRBD1. The germline CDR1 and CDR2 sequences are SGHAT and FQNNGV. The CDR3 spans 14 residues. The J segment lost 5 bases and the V segment lost 2 bases, leaving 5 bases of the junction unmatched. DNA of the CDR3: TGTGCCAGCAGCTTAACAGGGACAGAGACTGAAGCTTTCTTT. It is translated as CASSLTGTETEAFF.

CDR3 DNA sequence: TGTGCCTTGACGACAACGCTTTTGACCCAGTACTTC. It is translated as CALTTTLLTQYF. The chain recombines TRBV30 with TRBJ2-5, with D uncertain. The CDR3 consists of 12 residues. Germline CDR1 reads GTSNPN; CDR2 reads SVGIG (reference sequence). With 7 bases removed from V and 7 bases from J, the gap between germline ends came to 16 bases.

This clonotype turned up a few times. This rearrangement joins TRBV12-3 or TRBV12-4 to TRBJ1-5, with D uncertain. Trimming removed 5 bases from V and 4 bases from J, with 15 bases in between. This CDR3 has 15 residues. The CDR3 region is CASSRTPSGNQPQHF. The CDR3 DNA is TGTGCCAGCAGTCGGACCCCCTCGGGTAATCAGCCCCAGCATTTT.

The rearrangement joins TRBV6-5 to TRBJ1-2; 7 bases fit TRBD1. This CDR3 comprises 16 residues. Germline V lookup: CDR1 MNHEY, CDR2 SVGAGI. V gave up 0 bases and J gave up 2 bases; unmatched junction bases: 6. The CDR3 loop reads CASSYSPGRGNYGYTF. As DNA, the CDR3 is TGTGCCAGCAGTTACTCTCCCGGCAGGGGGAACTATGGCTACACCTTC.

This clonotype was seen only a few times. The chain joins TRBV20-1 to TRBJ1-5, with unresolved D. The CDR3 loop spans 12 amino acids. The germline gives CDR1 DFQATT, CDR2 SNEGSKA (reference sequence). The ends were cut back, 2 bases at V and 0 bases at J, with 2 bases in the middle. CDR3 amino acids: CSARHSNQPQHF. The CDR3 nucleotides are TGCAGTGCTAGACATAGCAATCAGCCCCAGCATTTT.

This sequence joins TRBV27 and TRBJ1-3; no reliable D call. CDR3 length: 15 amino acids. Trimming cost V 5 bases and J 2 bases, with 13 bases left between them. Germline CDR1 MNHEY, CDR2 SMNVEV (reference sequence). Written as DNA, the CDR3 is TGTGCCAGCAGTCCACTGGGAGGGCCTGGAAACACCATATATTTT. It yields the protein CASSPLGGPGNTIYF.

This clonotype was detected many times. The gene calls are TRBV5-1 and TRBJ2-7; TRBD1 matches 9 bases. CDR1 and CDR2 (germline): SGHRS, YFSETQ. This CDR3 region has 13 residues. Germline trimming cut 3 bases from V and 5 bases from J; bases unmatched to any gene: 3. CDR3 residues: CASSWDRVNEQYV. The CDR3 nucleotides read TGCGCCAGCAGCTGGGACAGGGTCAACGAGCAGTACGTC.

V and J are TRBV9 and TRBJ2-2, with TRBD1 matching over 8 bases. The ends lost 0 bases at V and 4 bases at J; junction bases unmatched: 2. The CDR3 length is 15 residues. Germline CDR1 is SGDLS and CDR2 is YYNGEE. In DNA, the CDR3 is TGTGCCAGCAGCGTAGAGACAGGGGCCACCGGGGAGCTGTTTTTT. This gives the protein CASSVETGATGELFF.

The sample holds a few counts of this clonotype. V usage is TRBV7-9 and J usage is TRBJ2-3; 8 bases match TRBD2. This CDR3 spans 16 amino acids. Losses at the gene ends were 5 bases for V and 0 bases for J; bases not matched to a gene: 7. Germline-derived CDR1 and CDR2 are SEHNR and FQNEAQ (reference sequence). The chain's CDR3 is CASSPRGGGSTDTQYF. In DNA form, the CDR3 reads TGTGCCAGCAGCCCCCGGGGCGGGGGGAGCACAGATACGCAGTATTTT.

The chain joins TRBV6-2 or TRBV6-3 to TRBJ2-1, with 7 bases aligning to TRBD2. The CDR3 loop spans 14 amino acids. V lost 6 bases and J lost 5; bases outside the gene matches: 7. Germline lookup yields CDR1 MNHEY and CDR2 SVGEGT. The CDR3 sequence: CASRGGGRNNEQFF. DNA for the CDR3: TGTGCCAGCAGGGGGGGGGGTAGGAACAATGAGCAGTTCTTC.

This chain links TRBV29-1 with TRBJ2-5; 12 nucleotides agree with TRBD2. J was trimmed by 5 bases and V by 1 base; bases with no gene match: 2. Germline assignment: CDR1 SQVTM and CDR2 ANQGSEA. The CDR3 sequence is 14 residues long. The CDR3 nucleotides read TGCAGCGTTGAAGTTCTAGCGGGGGGGGAGACCCAGTACTTC. It specifies CSVEVLAGGETQYF.

There are many counts of this clonotype. V and J are TRBV7-2 and TRBJ1-6; 8 bases are shared with TRBD1. With V trimmed by 4 bases and J by 5 bases, 4 bases remained unmatched. CDR3 length: 15 residues. The V gene's germline CDR1 is SGHTA and CDR2 FQGNSA. This CDR3 is CASSWGQADNSPLHF. CDR3 nucleotides: TGTGCCAGCAGCTGGGGACAGGCCGATAATTCACCCCTCCACTTT.

The table lists this clonotype with a few counts. The rearrangement joins TRBV20-1 to TRBJ2-4; 14 bases are shared with TRBD2. The germline gives CDR1 DFQATT, CDR2 SNEGSKA (reference sequence). The CDR3 spans 15 residues. Trimming at V came to 5 bases and at J to 7 bases, leaving 7 bases not matched to a gene. CDR3 bases: TGCAGTGCTCGACTAGCGGGGGGGGACGGGAACATTCAGTACTTC. It translates to CSARLAGGDGNIQYF.

This clonotype turned up a few times. The gene calls are TRBV4-1 and TRBJ1-6; D is ambiguous. From germline, CDR1 is MGHRA and CDR2 YSYEKL. This CDR3 region has 17 residues. V shed 4 bases and J shed 6 bases, with 19 bases lying between them. The CDR3 nucleotides read TGCGCCAGCAGCCGCCGCGGGCAGCAACAAATTAATTCACCCCTCCACTTT. Amino acid sequence: CASSRRGQQQINSPLHF.

This rearrangement joins TRBV9 to TRBJ2-1; 7 bases are a match to TRBD2. CDR3 length: 14 amino acids. Trimming removed 6 bases from V and 4 bases from J; junction bases left unmatched: 7. Germline values: CDR1 SGDLS, CDR2 YYNGEE. Written as DNA, the CDR3 is TGTGCCAGCACCCCAGCGGGGCTATACAATGAGCAGTTCTTC. This sequence encodes CASTPAGLYNEQFF.

This clonotype occurred a few times. The chain couples TRBV20-1 to TRBJ2-7; 11 nucleotides match TRBD2. CDR3 length: 11 amino acids. The germline V gene has CDR1 DFQATT and CDR2 SNEGSKA (reference sequence). In nucleotides, the CDR3 is TGCAGAGGACTAGCGGGCTACGAGCAGTACTTC. Encoded protein: CRGLAGYEQYF.